The 21 T cell receptor beta chains below all came from one sample that was sequenced in a study of T cells in Graves' hyperthyroidism and ophthalmopathy. RNA transcripts served as the template for amplifying TCR beta CDR3 regions. Researchers ran a first-round RT-PCR on the TCR CDR3 using the HTBI primer set. Each CDR3 protein gets one entry after TCRdb re-called the multiplex PCR reads with MiXCR. The data show about 320,000 distinct CDR3 sequences, approximately 15% seen once. The specimen sequenced was blood. All receptors come from a man aged 25 to 40 with Graves' hyperthyroidism.

Concerning this clonotype: One end of the junction varies from germline; a read error may be responsible. The chain uses TRBV27 and TRBJ1-1, with TRBD1 matching over 7 bases. Germline assignment: CDR1 MNHEY and CDR2 SMNVEV (reference sequence). This CDR3 is built from 12 residues. CDR3 loop: CASSLSQGGEIF. The CDR3 DNA sequence: TGTGCCAGCAGTTTATCCCAGGGGGGAGAGATCTTT.

This clonotype was seen at least ten times. The chain combines TRBV10-3 with TRBJ2-7, with 14 nucleotides matching TRBD2. V shed 4 bases and J 7 bases; nucleotides not matched to a gene: 3. Germline-derived CDR1 and CDR2 are ENHRY and SYGVKD. There are 14 residues in the CDR3. CDR3 sequence: CAISGLAGGFEQYF. The CDR3 nucleotides read TGTGCCATCAGTGGACTAGCGGGAGGGTTTGAGCAGTACTTC.

The CDR3: CASSSGGGPYNEQFF. The CDR3 DNA reads as TGTGCCAGCAGCTCCGGGGGGGGCCCTTACAATGAGCAGTTCTTC. This chain joins TRBV11-3 and TRBJ2-1; 8 bases fit TRBD2. V lost 4 bases, J lost 4 bases, and 6 bases stayed unmatched. From germline, CDR1 is SGHNT and CDR2 YENEEA. The CDR3 sequence is 15 residues long.

This clonotype was seen a handful of times. The V and J genes are TRBV18 and TRBJ2-7, with TRBD2 matching 9 bases. The trim removed 2 bases at V and 6 bases at J, leaving 2 bases unmatched. Germline CDR1 and CDR2: KGHSH and LQKENI. CDR3 size: 13 residues. This CDR3 is CASSPWTSVEQYF. The CDR3 DNA reads as TGTGCCAGCTCACCATGGACTAGCGTCGAGCAGTACTTC.

The sample holds a few counts of this clonotype. Possible read error: a much larger clone is one base away. This chain joins TRBV7-8 and TRBJ2-5; possibly TRBD1 for D (6 bases). V lost 6 bases and J 0 bases, leaving 8 bases between the germline ends. The CDR3 spans 13 residues. The germline CDR1 and CDR2 sequences are SGHVS and FQNEAQ. In DNA, the CDR3 is TGTGCCAGCAGTACAGGGAACCAAGAGACCCAGTACTTC. Its translation: CASSTGNQETQYF. The full variable domain, with the rest looked up from reference TRBV7-8 and TRBJ2-5, is GAGVSQSPRYKVAKRGQDVALRCDPISGHVSLFWYQQALGQGPEFLTYFQNEAQLDKSGLPSDRFFAERPEGSVSTLKIQRTQQEDSAVYLCASSTGNQETQYFGPGTRLLVL.

The V call is TRBV9, the J call TRBJ1-2; 8 bases fit TRBD1. This CDR3 has 16 residues. Per the germline V gene, CDR1 is SGDLS and CDR2 is YYNGEE. V shed 4 bases and J 4 bases; nucleotides not matched to a gene: 12. The CDR3 DNA reads as TGTGCCAGCAGCCCCCAGGGGGACAGGTTTTTCTATGGCTACACCTTC. This encodes CASSPQGDRFFYGYTF.

There are many counts of this clonotype. This rearrangement joins TRBV20-1 to TRBJ2-5; TRBD1 is a possible D gene (6 bases). The ends were cut back, 4 bases at V and 5 bases at J, with 11 bases in the middle. From germline, CDR1 is DFQATT and CDR2 SNEGSKA (reference sequence). This CDR3 comprises 12 residues. The CDR3 loop is CSATPGDETQYF. CDR3 in DNA: TGCAGTGCTACCCCAGGGGACGAGACCCAGTACTTC.

The sample holds many counts of this clonotype. The J gene is TRBJ2-3, the V gene TRBV2; D perhaps matches TRBD2 (5 bases). The germline gives CDR1 SNHLY, CDR2 FYNNEI. The CDR3 runs 14 residues. The V end was cut by 0 bases, the J end by 4 bases, with 8 bases between. CDR3 bases: TGTGCCAGCAGTGAAGCGGGAGCATCAGATACGCAGTATTTT. This translates into CASSEAGASDTQYF.

The V gene is TRBV19, the J gene TRBJ2-7; D gene uncertain. V lost 5 bases, J lost 3 bases, and 8 bases lay in between. Germline V lookup: CDR1 LNHDA, CDR2 SQIVND (reference sequence). The CDR3 is made up of 12 amino acids. CDR3 DNA sequence: TGTGCCAGTAGTGCTGGCAACTACGAGCAGTACTTC. This codes for CASSAGNYEQYF.

This clonotype was detected a few times. This chain uses TRBV6-6 with TRBJ1-4, with a possible D match to TRBD1 (5 bases). Trimming left V 0 bases short and J 8 bases short, with 16 bases between. From germline, CDR1 is MNHNY and CDR2 SVGAGI (reference sequence). The CDR3 has 16 residues. The chain's CDR3 is CASSYSRGGSGEKLFF. For the CDR3, the DNA is TGTGCCAGCAGTTACTCTCGCGGGGGTAGTGGAGAAAAACTGTTTTTT.

This clonotype was counted between two and nine times. This sequence joins TRBV5-1 and TRBJ1-1; D unresolved. The CDR3 is 14 residues long. V was shortened by 4 bases and J by 1 base, with 11 bases between the two germline ends. In germline, CDR1 is SGHRS, CDR2 YFSETQ. The CDR3 coding sequence is TGCGCCAGCAGCCAAATGGACGAGAACACTGAAGCTTTCTTT. Amino acids: CASSQMDENTEAFF.

This clonotype was seen ten or more times. The genes are TRBV5-1 and TRBJ2-3, with 7 positions matching TRBD2. From germline, CDR1 is SGHRS and CDR2 YFSETQ. After removal of 5 bases from V and 5 bases from J, the junction contained 8 bases not matched to a gene. This CDR3 is 14 amino acids long. For the CDR3, the DNA is TGCGCCAGCAGAACTGGCGGGAGCTTAGATACGCAGTATTTT. Translation: CASRTGGSLDTQYF.

The chain joins TRBV18 to TRBJ1-3, with 7 bases lining up with TRBD1. CDR1 KGHSH and CDR2 LQKENI come from the germline V gene. The junction had 7 bases not matched to a gene; V was cut back by 5 bases and J by 0 bases. The CDR3 length is 16 residues. This CDR3 reads CASSKPGTDSGNTIYF. The CDR3 bases are TGTGCCAGCTCAAAACCCGGGACAGACTCTGGAAACACCATATATTTT.

The V gene is TRBV20-1, the J gene TRBJ2-3, with D perhaps matching TRBD1 or TRBD2 (6 bases each). The germline V gene encodes CDR1 DFQATT and CDR2 SNEGSKA (reference sequence). The CDR3 consists of 15 residues. The V gene lost 0 bases and the J gene lost 4 bases, with 14 bases spanning the gap. The CDR3 bases are TGCAGTGCTAGAGATTTCGGGGGCGCATCAGATACGCAGTATTTT. This gives the protein CSARDFGGASDTQYF.

This clonotype came up many times. The chain has TRBV2 and TRBJ2-1, with TRBD2 identical over 12 bases. CDR1 and CDR2 (germline): SNHLY, FYNNEI. V dropped 7 bases and J dropped 12; count of bases not matched to a gene: 4. The CDR3 spans 12 residues. The CDR3 region is CASKELAGGQFF. CDR3 nucleotides: TGTGCCAGCAAGGAACTAGCGGGAGGGCAGTTCTTC. Looking up the rest from reference TRBV2 and TRBJ2-1 gives the full variable domain: EPEVTQTPSHQVTQMGQEVILRCVPISNHLYFYWYRQILGQKVEFLVSFYNNEISEKSEIFDDQFSVERPDGSNFTLKIRSTKLEDSAMYFCASKELAGGQFFGPGTRLTVL.

This clonotype has a handful of counts. This chain uses TRBV7-9 with TRBJ2-1, with 7 bases aligning to TRBD2. J lost 8 bases, V lost 5 bases, and 15 bases had no gene match. This CDR3 contains 16 residues. Germline CDR1 reads SEHNR; CDR2 reads FQNEAQ (reference sequence). CDR3 sequence: CASSPTGREMIYEQFF. CDR3 DNA sequence: TGTGCCAGCAGCCCAACTGGGCGGGAGATGATTTATGAGCAGTTCTTC.

This clonotype was detected ten times or more. V and J are TRBV11-2 and TRBJ2-5; D gene uncertain. In germline, CDR1 is SGHAT, CDR2 FQNNGV. V lost 6 bases to trimming and J lost 1 base, with 6 bases between them. The CDR3 loop spans 12 amino acids. The CDR3, as DNA: TGTGCCAGCAGGACGGTCCAAGAGACCCAGTACTTC. It specifies CASRTVQETQYF.

This clonotype has a handful of counts. The V gene is TRBV4-2, the J gene TRBJ2-2; D unresolved. The germline V and J ends were trimmed by 0 bases and 0 bases, with 5 bases remaining between them. Per germline, CDR1 LGHNA and CDR2 YNFKEQ. The CDR3 sequence is 15 residues long. The CDR3 coding sequence is TGTGCCAGCAGCCAAGATCATCCGAACACCGGGGAGCTGTTTTTT. Translating it yields CASSQDHPNTGELFF.

V is TRBV6-1 and J is TRBJ2-7; TRBD1 aligns across 9 bases. The CDR3 length is 15 residues. V was pared by 5 bases and J by 1 base, with 6 bases of the junction left unmatched. Germline V CDR1 and CDR2: MNHNS, SASEGT. The CDR3 DNA is TGTGCCAGCAGTCCCGGGACAGGGCTATCCTACGAGCAGTACTTC. As protein: CASSPGTGLSYEQYF.

This clonotype was detected only a few times. In DNA, the CDR3 is TGTGCCAGCAGCCTACAGGGACTAGCATTTTACAATGAGCAGTTCTTC. Translation gives CASSLQGLAFYNEQFF. V is TRBV6-1 and J is TRBJ2-1; 9 bases match TRBD2. With V trimmed by 6 bases and J by 4 bases, 10 bases remained unmatched. The length of the CDR3 is 16 residues. Germline CDR1 reads MNHNS; CDR2 reads SASEGT.

Details on this clonotype: One base away lies a much larger clone, so this may be a sequencing read error. V is TRBV20-1 and J is TRBJ1-2; D is possibly TRBD1 (6 bases). The CDR3 spans 14 residues. Trimming shortened V by 5 bases and J by 0 bases, and 13 bases separated the two germline ends. CDR1 and CDR2 (germline): DFQATT, SNEGSKA (reference sequence). CDR3 in amino acids: CSAPPGATNYGYTF. In nucleotides, the CDR3 is TGCAGTGCTCCTCCAGGGGCGACTAACTATGGCTACACCTTC.